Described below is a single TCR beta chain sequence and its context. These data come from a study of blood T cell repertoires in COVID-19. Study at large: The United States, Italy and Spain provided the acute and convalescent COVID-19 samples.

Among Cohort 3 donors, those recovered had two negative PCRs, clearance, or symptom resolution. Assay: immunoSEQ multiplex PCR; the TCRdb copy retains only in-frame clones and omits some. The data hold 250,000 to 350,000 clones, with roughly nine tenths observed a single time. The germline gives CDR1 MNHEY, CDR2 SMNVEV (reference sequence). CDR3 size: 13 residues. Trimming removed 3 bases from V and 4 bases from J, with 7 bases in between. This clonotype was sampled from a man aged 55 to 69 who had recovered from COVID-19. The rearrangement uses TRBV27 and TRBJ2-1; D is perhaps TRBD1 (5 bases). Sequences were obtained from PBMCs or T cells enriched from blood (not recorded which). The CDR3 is CASSLAGYNEQFF. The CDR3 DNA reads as TGTGCCAGCAGTTTGGCAGGGTACAATGAGCAGTTCTTC.